This T cell receptor (beta chain) originates from a study of OX40 agonist ivuxolimab in advanced cancers. Patients with a history of autoimmune disease or on systemic immunosuppression were excluded. Profiled with immunoSEQ multiplex PCR; TCRdb holds only in-frame clones, not every one. The sample yields 76,000 or so clones, approximately 85% seen once. The TCR originated in an adult with an advanced solid tumor such as melanoma, head and neck, liver or kidney cancer. The sample consisted of CD4+ or CD8+ T cells sorted from blood, taken in a trial of the OX40 agonist ivuxolimab.

The CDR3 here is CASRSGGAGSPLHF. CDR3 coding DNA: TGTGCCAGCAGATCCGGAGGGGCAGGGTCACCCCTCCACTTT. The chain uses TRBV6-5 and TRBJ1-6; D might be TRBD1 (5 bases). Germline CDR1 and CDR2: MNHEY and SVGAGI. The CDR3 has 14 residues. Trimming pared 6 bases from V and 10 bases from J, leaving 16 bases between.